The 25 T cell receptor beta chains given below trace back to one sample, sequenced in a study of post-analysis software for immune sequencing data. Study-wide results and caveats: Five or six TRBV segments were significantly more frequent in patients than in controls. TRBV5-6, TRBV5-1 and TRBV20-1 were among these segments.

Researchers reported that TCR beta cDNA libraries carried unique molecular identifiers. TCRdb re-analysed the PCR reads in MiXCR, keeping a single row per CDR3 protein. The data hold about 820,000 distinct CDR3 sequences, with 53% observed a single time. These receptors' targets are unknown. Sequencing was done on a sample of blood. Receptors were obtained from a girl aged 5-17 years with multiple sclerosis.

This chain joins TRBV5-1 and TRBJ2-3; 15 bases fit TRBD2. J lost 5 bases, V lost 0 bases, and 4 bases had no gene match. This CDR3 has 17 amino acids. The germline V gene encodes CDR1 SGHRS and CDR2 YFSETQ. The CDR3 loop is CASSLVGLAGGRDTQYF. CDR3 sequence (DNA): TGCGCCAGCAGCTTGGTGGGACTAGCGGGAGGAAGAGATACGCAGTATTTT.

The sample holds one count of this clonotype. The chain employs TRBV25-1 and TRBJ2-7, with 10 bases lining up with TRBD1. CDR1 is MGHDK, CDR2 SYGVNS, per germline. J lost 1 base, V lost 5 bases, and 5 bases had no gene match. The CDR3 is 15 amino acids. The DNA of the CDR3 is TGTGCCAGCAGTAAACCGGGACAGGGGTCCTACGAGCAGTACTTC. It specifies CASSKPGQGSYEQYF.

This chain connects TRBV5-1 to TRBJ2-1, with D uncertain. The CDR3 is made up of 16 amino acids. Germline V gene lookup returns CDR1 SGHRS and CDR2 YFSETQ. V was pared by 0 bases and J by 0 bases, with 10 bases between. The chain's CDR3 is CASSLGTTISYNEQFF. CDR3 DNA: TGCGCCAGCAGCTTGGGAACTACGATCTCCTACAATGAGCAGTTCTTC.

A few counts support this clonotype. This rearrangement joins TRBV28 to TRBJ2-5; D may be TRBD1 or TRBD2 (5 bases each). The DNA end lines up better with TRBJ2-7; the J call may be wrong. Germline CDR1 and CDR2: MDHEN and SYDVKM. This CDR3 is 14 amino acids long. The CDR3 DNA is TGTGCCAGCATCGCTCCGGGACGTTCCTACGAGCAGTACTTC. Its translation: CASIAPGRSYEQYF.

This sequence joins TRBV29-1 and TRBJ1-2; TRBD1 aligns across 7 bases. From germline, CDR1 is SQVTM and CDR2 ANQGSEA. This CDR3 spans 11 amino acids. Losses at the gene ends were 7 bases for V and 5 bases for J; bases not matched to a gene: 4. This CDR3 is CSAGTEYGYTF. The CDR3 DNA reads as TGCAGCGCCGGGACAGAATATGGCTACACCTTC.

There are a few counts of this clonotype. The CDR3 DNA is TGTGCCGGGACTAGCGGGGGCCTAGAGACCCAGTACTTC. This encodes CAGTSGGLETQYF. The rearrangement uses TRBV5-6 and TRBJ2-5, with 14 bases that match TRBD2. The CDR3 is 13 residues long. J was trimmed by 4 bases and V by 10 bases; bases with no gene match: 3. Per germline, CDR1 SGHDT and CDR2 YYEEEE.

The rearrangement joins TRBV29-1 to TRBJ2-3; D not certain. The CDR3 length is 15 residues. V was clipped by 4 bases and J by 1 base, with 15 bases between them. Germline CDR1 and CDR2: SQVTM and ANQGSEA. The CDR3: CSVVRLGFGTDTQYF. CDR3 sequence (DNA): TGCAGCGTTGTCCGGCTGGGATTCGGCACAGATACGCAGTATTTT.

The rearrangement joins TRBV7-9 to TRBJ2-1; D may be TRBD2 (5 bases). Germline V gene data show CDR1 as SEHNR and CDR2 as FQNEAQ (reference sequence). V lost 4 bases, J lost 14 bases, and 21 bases lay in between. The CDR3 is 14 amino acids. CDR3 in DNA: TGTGCCAGCAGCTCAATACTAGTGGGAGAGGAAAAGTTCTTC. Protein product: CASSSILVGEEKFF.

The chain has TRBV7-2 and TRBJ1-2; D unclear. With 0 bases removed from V and 7 bases from J, the gap between germline ends came to 9 bases. The germline CDR1 and CDR2 sequences are SGHTA and FQGNSA. The CDR3 contains 13 residues. The DNA for the CDR3 is TGTGCCAGCAGCTTAGCGGGGTCTGCTGGCTACACCTTC. Translated, it gives CASSLAGSAGYTF.

V usage is TRBV18 and J usage is TRBJ2-3, with 12 bases matching TRBD2. The CDR3 contains 15 residues. With V trimmed by 2 bases and J by 4 bases, 1 base remained unmatched. The V gene's germline CDR1 is KGHSH and CDR2 LQKENI. The DNA for the CDR3 is TGTGCCAGCTCACCAACTAGCGGGAGGTCAGATACGCAGTATTTT. Protein product: CASSPTSGRSDTQYF.

This clonotype has only a few counts. The chain carries TRBV7-6 and TRBJ1-1, with D unclear. Trimming removed 2 bases from V and 3 bases from J, with 7 bases in between. The germline V gene has CDR1 SGHVS and CDR2 FNYEAQ. This CDR3 is 13 amino acids long. CDR3 residues: CASSLQDYTEAFF. The CDR3 region has the DNA TGTGCCAGCAGCTTACAGGATTACACTGAAGCTTTCTTT.

A few counts support this clonotype. The J gene is TRBJ2-1, the V gene TRBV5-1, with 9 bases identical to TRBD1. Germline CDR1 and CDR2: SGHRS and YFSETQ. The CDR3 runs 15 residues. Trimming at V came to 6 bases and at J to 0 bases, leaving 4 bases not matched to a gene. The CDR3 region has the DNA TGCGCCAGCACACCGACAGGGGGCTCCTACAATGAGCAGTTCTTC. It encodes CASTPTGGSYNEQFF.

This clonotype was seen more than once but under ten times. This chain connects TRBV5-1 to TRBJ2-3; no clear D gene. The CDR3 spans 15 residues. Germline V CDR1 and CDR2: SGHRS, YFSETQ. The V and J ends lost 0 bases and 2 bases respectively, with 10 bases between them. CDR3 residues: CASSLGQDYTDTQYF. In DNA, the CDR3 is TGCGCCAGCAGCTTGGGGCAGGATTACACAGATACGCAGTATTTT.

The genes are TRBV12-3 or TRBV12-4 and TRBJ2-7; 8 bases are shared with TRBD2. The V gene end was trimmed by 6 bases and the J gene end by 2 bases; junction bases not matched to a gene: 9. The CDR3 consists of 15 residues. This CDR3 reads CASSSTSVSAYEQYF. DNA of the CDR3: TGTGCCAGCAGCTCGACTAGCGTGAGTGCCTACGAGCAGTACTTC.

This clonotype has only one observation. This chain connects TRBV6-5 to TRBJ2-5; 7 bases agree with TRBD1. The V gene end was trimmed by 6 bases and the J gene end by 5 bases; junction bases not matched to a gene: 9. The germline CDR1 and CDR2 sequences are MNHEY and SVGAGI. The CDR3 contains 14 residues. The CDR3 DNA reads TGTGCCAGCAGGGGAACGGGACAGAAGGAGACCCAGTACTTC. Translated, it gives CASRGTGQKETQYF.

The chain carries TRBV5-1 and TRBJ1-2, with TRBD1 matching 10 bases. After removal of 5 bases from V and 3 bases from J, the junction contained 7 bases not matched to a gene. CDR1 is SGHRS, CDR2 YFSETQ, per germline. The CDR3 extends over 15 amino acids. The CDR3 DNA sequence: TGCGCCAGCAGGGGCCTGACAGGGGGCGACTATGGCTACACCTTC. As protein: CASRGLTGGDYGYTF. Full variable domain (rest looked up from reference TRBV5-1 and TRBJ1-2): KAGVTQTPRYLIKTRGQQVTLSCSPISGHRSVSWYQQTPGQGLQFLFEYFSETQRNKGNFPGRFSGRQFSNSRSEMNVSTLELGDSALYLCASRGLTGGDYGYTFGSGTRLTVV.

The chain recombines TRBV27 with TRBJ1-5; D perhaps matches TRBD1 (5 bases). The germline V gene encodes CDR1 MNHEY and CDR2 SMNVEV (reference sequence). Trimming stripped 3 bases from V and 6 bases from J, with 12 bases between. This CDR3 has 14 residues. For the CDR3, the DNA is TGTGCCAGCAGTTTTTTAGGGGTCGGTCAGCCCCAGCATTTT. It specifies CASSFLGVGQPQHF.

A few counts support this clonotype. The CDR3 sequence is CSVDDGARQPYGYTF. The CDR3 coding sequence is TGCAGCGTTGACGACGGGGCGAGACAACCCTATGGCTACACCTTC. This sequence joins TRBV29-1 and TRBJ1-2; possibly TRBD1 for D (5 bases). Trimming took 3 bases from V and 4 from J, leaving 18 bases between them. The germline V gene encodes CDR1 SQVTM and CDR2 ANQGSEA. This CDR3 region has 15 residues.

The chain has TRBV7-9 and TRBJ2-7; 8 positions agree with TRBD1. The CDR3 totals 16 residues. Germline V gene data show CDR1 as SEHNR and CDR2 as FQNEAQ (reference sequence). Germline trimming cut 7 bases from V and 1 base from J; bases unmatched to any gene: 12. The CDR3 loop is CASTSDAGTGSYEQYF. Here the CDR3 DNA reads TGTGCCAGCACCTCCGATGCCGGGACAGGATCCTACGAGCAGTACTTC.

The chain recombines TRBV10-3 with TRBJ1-1; 11 positions match TRBD1. The CDR3 runs 14 residues. The germline V gene encodes CDR1 ENHRY and CDR2 SYGVKD. The J segment lost 4 bases and the V segment lost 10 bases, leaving 8 bases of the junction unmatched. DNA of the CDR3: TGTGCCAGCGATCCGGGACAGGGGGGCACTGAAGCTTTCTTT. This sequence encodes CASDPGQGGTEAFF.

The chain employs TRBV5-1 and TRBJ2-3; D call uncertain. Trimming left V 0 bases short and J 1 base short, with 12 bases between. Looked up from germline, CDR1 is SGHRS and CDR2 is YFSETQ. This CDR3 contains 16 residues. The CDR3 DNA follows: TGCGCCAGCAGCTTGGGGGAAGGGTATCGCACAGATACGCAGTATTTT. It codes for CASSLGEGYRTDTQYF.

This chain uses TRBV29-1 with TRBJ2-3, with D hard to call. The germline V gene has CDR1 SQVTM and CDR2 ANQGSEA. V shed 6 bases and J shed 6 bases, with 10 bases lying between them. The CDR3 consists of 11 residues. In DNA form, the CDR3 reads TGCAGCGTGGGAATATCGGATACGCAGTATTTT. Translated: CSVGISDTQYF.

This clonotype was seen a single time. The J gene is TRBJ2-5, the V gene TRBV14; D is possibly TRBD2 (6 bases). The better agreement between TRBJ2-7 and the DNA end casts doubt on the J call. The germline V gene has CDR1 SGHDN and CDR2 FVKESK. The CDR3 spans 14 residues. The chain's CDR3 is CASSRSGGNYEQYF. DNA for the CDR3: TGTGCCAGCAGCCGCTCCGGGGGAAACTACGAGCAGTACTTC.

The chain uses TRBV2 and TRBJ2-5; TRBD1 matches 11 bases. The ends lost 2 bases at V and 5 bases at J; junction bases unmatched: 7. The CDR3 has 16 amino acids. Per the germline V gene, CDR1 is SNHLY and CDR2 is FYNNEI. In nucleotides, the CDR3 is TGTGCCAGCAGTGAATCCCGGACAGGGGGCGGTGAGACCCAGTACTTC. Protein: CASSESRTGGGETQYF.

The rearrangement uses TRBV5-1 and TRBJ2-1; unclear D gene. With 4 bases removed from V and 4 bases from J, the gap between germline ends came to 24 bases. CDR1 and CDR2 (germline): SGHRS, YFSETQ. The CDR3 totals 18 residues. In DNA, the CDR3 is TGCGCCAGCAGCCCCGGTCAGAACTCCTTTAGAGGTTACAATGAGCAGTTCTTC. It encodes CASSPGQNSFRGYNEQFF.